The 6 T cell receptor beta chains in this list originate from one sample, sequenced in a study of blood T cell repertoires in COVID-19. Using immunoSEQ multiplex PCR, the repertoire was profiled, and TCRdb retains in-frame clones only, with some absent. Of a few hundred thousand clones in the sample, 80% were seen once. What was sequenced was PBMCs or T cells enriched from blood (not recorded which). These receptors were obtained from a woman in her forties with acute COVID-19.

The chain combines TRBV30 with TRBJ1-4, with 11 bases matching TRBD1. The CDR3 consists of 14 residues. V trimming: 4 bases; J trimming: 8 bases; junction bases outside the gene matches: 6. The germline V gene has CDR1 GTSNPN and CDR2 SVGIG (reference sequence). The CDR3 loop reads CAWTSGQGGEKLFF. In DNA, the CDR3 is TGTGCCTGGACATCGGGACAGGGGGGCGAAAAACTGTTTTTT.

The gene calls are TRBV27 and TRBJ1-4; 10 positions agree with TRBD1. The CDR3 is 14 residues long. Germline-derived CDR1 and CDR2 are MNHEY and SMNVEV (reference sequence). Trimming removed 5 bases from V and 8 bases from J; junction bases left unmatched: 5. CDR3 in amino acids: CASSPGTGVEKLFF. CDR3 nucleotides: TGTGCCAGCAGTCCCGGGACAGGGGTCGAAAAACTGTTTTTT.

The rearrangement links TRBV9 to TRBJ2-3, with D uncertain. V lost 0 bases to trimming and J lost 4 bases, with 9 bases between them. Germline values: CDR1 SGDLS, CDR2 YYNGEE. This CDR3 contains 14 residues. The CDR3 sequence: CASSVGATADTQYF. The DNA of the CDR3 is TGTGCCAGCAGCGTAGGGGCAACCGCAGATACGCAGTATTTT. Full variable domain (missing parts from reference TRBV9 and TRBJ2-3): DSGVTQTPKHLITATGQRVTLRCSPRSGDLSVYWYQQSLDQGLQFLIQYYNGEERAKGNILERFSAQQFPDLHSELNLSSLELGDSALYFCASSVGATADTQYFGPGTRLTVL.

This clone is a singleton in its sample. The chain has TRBV27 and TRBJ1-5, with a possible D match to TRBD1 (5 bases). Germline CDR1 is MNHEY and CDR2 is SMNVEV (reference sequence). CDR3 length equals 15 residues. V was clipped by 5 bases and J by 0 bases, with 11 bases between them. CDR3 bases: TGTGCCAGCAGTGTGGGACTTAATAGCAATCAGCCCCAGCATTTT. This translates into CASSVGLNSNQPQHF.

The chain is built from TRBV11-3 and TRBJ1-1; D is uncertain. The germline V gene encodes CDR1 SGHNT and CDR2 YENEEA. V was clipped by 5 bases and J by 0 bases, with 7 bases between them. The CDR3 extends over 13 amino acids. This CDR3 is CASSRVLNTEAFF. The DNA for the CDR3 is TGTGCCAGCAGCCGTGTCCTGAACACTGAAGCTTTCTTT.

The chain is built from TRBV3-1 (or the pseudogene TRBV3-2) and TRBJ2-1, with 8 bases fitting TRBD1. The CDR3 totals 18 residues. With 3 bases clipped from V and 7 bases from J, the junction kept 17 bases outside the gene matches. The germline gives CDR1 LGHDT, CDR2 YNNKEL (reference sequence). CDR3: CASSQSLRRAGGTNEQFF. In DNA form, the CDR3 reads TGTGCCAGCAGCCAGTCTTTGAGAAGGGCAGGGGGCACTAATGAGCAGTTCTTC.